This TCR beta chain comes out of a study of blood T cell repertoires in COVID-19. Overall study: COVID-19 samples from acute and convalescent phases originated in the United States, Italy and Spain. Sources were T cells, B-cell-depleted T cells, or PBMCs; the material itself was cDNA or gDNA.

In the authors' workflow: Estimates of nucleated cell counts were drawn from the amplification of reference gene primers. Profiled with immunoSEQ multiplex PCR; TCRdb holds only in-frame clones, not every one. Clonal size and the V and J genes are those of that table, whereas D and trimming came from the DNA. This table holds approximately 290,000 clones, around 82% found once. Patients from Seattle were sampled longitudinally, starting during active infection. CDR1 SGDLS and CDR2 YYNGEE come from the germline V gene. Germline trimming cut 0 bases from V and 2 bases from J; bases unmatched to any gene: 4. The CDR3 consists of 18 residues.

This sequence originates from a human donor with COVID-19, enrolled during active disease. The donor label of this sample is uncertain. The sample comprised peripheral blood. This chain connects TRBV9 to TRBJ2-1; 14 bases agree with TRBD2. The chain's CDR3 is CASSVGLAGGRTYNEQFF. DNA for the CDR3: TGTGCCAGCAGCGTAGGACTAGCGGGAGGGAGGACCTACAATGAGCAGTTCTTC. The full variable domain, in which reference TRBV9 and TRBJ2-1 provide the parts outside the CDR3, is DSGVTQTPKHLITATGQRVTLRCSPRSGDLSVYWYQQSLDQGLQFLIQYYNGEERAKGNILERFSAQQFPDLHSELNLSSLELGDSALYFCASSVGLAGGRTYNEQFFGPGTRLTVL.